The entry below gives a single TCR beta chain sequence along with its context. This sample was taken from a study of blood T cell repertoires in COVID-19. Germline CDR1 reads SGHRS; CDR2 reads YFSETQ. This CDR3 comprises 14 residues. Trimming shortened V by 5 bases and J by 0 bases, and 11 bases separated the two germline ends. The protocol was immunoSEQ multiplex PCR, while the TCRdb copy is restricted to in-frame clones and leaves out a portion. The profile covers around 42,000 clones, with around 81% appearing a single time and around 40% taken by the ten largest. Sequencing was performed on peripheral blood. The sequence was obtained from a woman aged 80 or over with acute or convalescent COVID-19. This chain links TRBV5-1 with TRBJ1-2; D perhaps matches TRBD1 (5 bases). CDR3 protein: CASSIQTANYGYTF. As DNA, the CDR3 is TGCGCCAGCAGTATCCAGACAGCTAACTATGGCTACACCTTC.